The rows below give T cell receptor beta chains drawn from one sample of a study of cytomegalovirus exposure and HLA in healthy donors. The data were produced by immunoSEQ multiplex PCR, yet TCRdb's version contains in-frame clones alone and is incomplete. Here the sample spans 190,000 or so clones, approximately 83% being singletons. The material sequenced was PBMCs. Receptors were obtained from a boy aged 2 to 10 in good health and CMV-seronegative. Both conserved end residues are part of each CDR3. A D gene is named only where the DNA matches it firmly.

j_call v_call d_call cdr3_aa
TRBJ2-3 TRBV27 TRBD2 CASRAGGGQDTQYF
TRBJ1-5 TRBV30 . CAWSYGAPGPSKSAQHF
TRBJ2-5 TRBV10-1 TRBD2 CASSERAGDQETQYF
TRBJ2-7 TRBV7-9 TRBD2 CSSSLGTSGGYYEQYF
TRBJ2-3 TRBV7-2 TRBD2 CASSLLGGNTQYF
TRBJ1-5 TRBV27 . CASKSGVTNQPQHF
TRBJ2-3 TRBV5-1 . CASSFTTGEGTDTQYF
TRBJ1-5 TRBV2 . CASSGGGSNQPQHF
TRBJ1-2 TRBV10-3 . CAISEGQRDYGYTF
TRBJ1-3 TRBV2 . CASSDNSGNTIYF
TRBJ2-1 TRBV7-6 TRBD2 CASSLLRLAAYNEQFF
TRBJ2-7 TRBV7-9 . CASSLTASSSYEQYF
TRBJ2-1 TRBV10-2 . CASSGSGSNEQFF
TRBJ2-5 TRBV4-2 . CASSQDPQWGGGETQYF
TRBJ1-1 TRBV21-1 . CASSKGKGNGTEAFF
TRBJ2-2 TRBV19 TRBD2 CASRMIAGRTGELFF
TRBJ1-2 TRBV5-4 TRBD1 CASSFPGQGTYTF
TRBJ2-7 TRBV2 . CASTRRGTPSEQYF
TRBJ1-1 TRBV4-1 . CASSPEQGNTEAFF
TRBJ2-3 TRBV15 . CATSNPGRGDTQYF
TRBJ1-4 TRBV6-5 TRBD1 CASSRQGINEKLFF
TRBJ1-2 TRBV5-5 . CASSLRSLSYGYTF